These T cell receptor beta chains were read from a single sample in a study of T-cell memory formation after mild COVID-19. TCRdb re-analysed the 5' RACE reads in MiXCR, keeping a single row per CDR3 protein. The sample records a few hundred thousand distinct CDR3 sequences, 28% being singletons. The specimen sequenced was PBMCs or a T cell subset sorted from them (not recorded which). The source is an adult woman who had mild COVID-19 (a few samples of this study predate the infection). Cell type and time point are not known. The CDR3 runs from the conserved cysteine through the conserved F or W. The D gene is left open where the match is weak. Where a row states a size, it is once, few, many or the class of an expanded clone; other rows omit it.

v_gene,len,abundance,j_gene,d_gene,CDR3aa,CDR3nt
TRBV5-1,14,many,TRBJ2-1,NA,CASSLEGVYNEQFF,TGCGCCAGCAGCTTGGAGGGTGTCTACAATGAGCAGTTCTTC
TRBV29-1,13,NA,TRBJ1-4,NA,CSVAWTTNEKLFF,TGCAGCGTTGCGTGGACAACTAATGAAAAACTGTTTTTT
TRBV7-9,18,NA,TRBJ1-3,TRBD1,CASSLPGQGAHGGNTIYF,TGTGCCAGCAGCTTACCGGGACAGGGGGCGCATGGTGGAAACACCATATATTTT
TRBV24-1,15,NA,TRBJ2-5,NA,CATSALQGVGETQYF,TGTGCCACCAGTGCGCTACAGGGAGTCGGGGAGACCCAGTACTTC
TRBV7-2,15,few,TRBJ2-1,NA,CASSLPGGRENEQFF,TGTGCCAGCAGCCTACCCGGCGGGCGGGAAAATGAGCAGTTCTTC
TRBV7-8,14,NA,TRBJ2-1,TRBD1,CASNSGQGWNEQFF,TGTGCCAGCAACTCGGGACAGGGGTGGAATGAGCAGTTCTTC
TRBV12-3/TRBV12-4,13,few,TRBJ1-2,NA,CASSLDSLYGYTF,TGTGCCAGCAGCCTCGACAGTTTATATGGCTACACCTTC
TRBV12-3/TRBV12-4,9,NA,TRBJ2-1,NA,CASRIEQFF,TGTGCCAGCAGGATCGAGCAGTTCTTC
TRBV12-3/TRBV12-4,17,NA,TRBJ1-3,TRBD1,CASSFGDRGITGNTIYF,TGTGCCAGCAGTTTCGGGGACAGGGGTATAACTGGAAACACCATATATTTT
TRBV20-1,16,few,TRBJ2-3,TRBD2,CSARDIGGGRQDTQYF,TGCAGTGCTAGAGATATCGGGGGGGGGCGTCAAGATACGCAGTATTTT
TRBV7-8,11,NA,TRBJ1-2,NA,CASSSLYGYTF,TGTGCCAGCAGCTCACTCTATGGCTACACCTTC
TRBV24-1,15,NA,TRBJ1-2,TRBD1,CATTVRTGGNYGYTF,TGTGCCACCACGGTCCGGACAGGGGGCAACTATGGCTACACCTTC
TRBV12-3/TRBV12-4,14,few,TRBJ1-6,NA,CAIGGPSNNSPLHF,TGTGCCATAGGGGGGCCGTCCAATAATTCACCCCTCCACTTT
TRBV10-3,14,NA,TRBJ2-1,NA,CAISISESYNEQFF,TGTGCCATCAGTATCTCAGAATCCTACAATGAGCAGTTCTTC
TRBV12-3/TRBV12-4,16,few,TRBJ2-3,TRBD2,CASSFTSGSATDTQYF,TGTGCCAGCAGTTTCACTAGCGGGAGCGCCACAGATACGCAGTATTTT